This is a list of T cell receptor beta chains from one sample in a study of T cell responses to AZD1222 COVID-19 vaccine. Using immunoSEQ multiplex PCR, the repertoire was profiled, and TCRdb retains in-frame clones only, with some absent. The sample has 150,000 to 200,000 clones; 92% are singletons. The sequenced sample was peripheral blood, obtained 28 days after the second AZD1222 dose. These receptors were taken from an adult who received the AZD1222 COVID-19 vaccine. Both conserved end residues are part of each CDR3. Each record gives: clone size, D gene, V gene, J gene, CDR3 protein, CDR3 DNA. The D gene is left open where the match is weak. For some rows the clone size is stated as once, few or many, or as a class when expanded; others skip it.

clone size: .
D gene: TRBD1
V gene: TRBV3-1/TRBV3-2
J gene: TRBJ1-2
CDR3 protein: CASSQEGQGGGYTF
CDR3 DNA: TGTGCCAGCAGCCAAGAAGGACAGGGGGGTGGCTACACCTTC

clone size: .
D gene: TRBD1
V gene: TRBV6-2/TRBV6-3
J gene: TRBJ1-2
CDR3 protein: CASSPDRGYGYTF
CDR3 DNA: TGTGCCAGCAGTCCCGACAGGGGGTATGGCTACACCTTC

clone size: once
D gene: TRBD1
V gene: TRBV7-9
J gene: TRBJ1-6
CDR3 protein: CASSLFGTGNSPLHF
CDR3 DNA: TGTGCCAGCAGTCTTTTCGGGACAGGGAATTCACCCCTCCACTTT

clone size: .
D gene: .
V gene: TRBV19
J gene: TRBJ1-5
CDR3 protein: CASSMSGTPYQPQHF
CDR3 DNA: TGTGCCAGTAGTATGAGCGGGACTCCTTATCAGCCCCAGCATTTT

clone size: .
D gene: .
V gene: TRBV28
J gene: TRBJ1-1
CDR3 protein: CASTNRGQSREAFF
CDR3 DNA: TGTGCCAGCACCAACCGCGGGCAGTCGCGGGAAGCTTTCTTT

clone size: .
D gene: TRBD1
V gene: TRBV13
J gene: TRBJ1-4
CDR3 protein: CASSSQGGSDEKLFF
CDR3 DNA: TGTGCCAGCAGCTCTCAGGGGGGGTCTGATGAAAAACTGTTTTTT

clone size: .
D gene: .
V gene: TRBV18
J gene: TRBJ1-3
CDR3 protein: CASSRSSSDVRFRLNTIYF
CDR3 DNA: TGTGCCAGCTCACGATCCTCATCCGATGTAAGATTTCGGCTTAACACCATATATTTT

clone size: .
D gene: TRBD1
V gene: TRBV18
J gene: TRBJ2-2
CDR3 protein: CASSPPGGGGGELFF
CDR3 DNA: TGTGCCAGCTCACCACCAGGGGGCGGCGGCGGGGAGCTGTTTTTT

clone size: .
D gene: TRBD1
V gene: TRBV6-5
J gene: TRBJ1-6
CDR3 protein: CASRGQGVSPLHF
CDR3 DNA: TGTGCCAGCAGGGGTCAGGGGGTATCACCCCTCCACTTT

clone size: .
D gene: .
V gene: TRBV10-1
J gene: TRBJ1-1
CDR3 protein: CASSEITGAEAFF
CDR3 DNA: TGCGCCAGCAGTGAGATAACGGGAGCTGAAGCTTTCTTT

clone size: .
D gene: .
V gene: TRBV10-3
J gene: TRBJ1-5
CDR3 protein: CAISVSQGADQPQHF
CDR3 DNA: TGTGCCATCAGTGTTAGTCAGGGCGCCGATCAGCCCCAGCATTTT

clone size: .
D gene: .
V gene: TRBV12-5
J gene: TRBJ2-1
CDR3 protein: CASGPYPTGYRDNEQFF
CDR3 DNA: TGTGCTAGTGGTCCATACCCCACAGGGTACAGGGACAATGAGCAGTTCTTC

clone size: .
D gene: TRBD1
V gene: TRBV6-2/TRBV6-3
J gene: TRBJ2-6
CDR3 protein: CASSSRTGRSGANVLTF
CDR3 DNA: TGTGCCAGCAGCTCCCGGACAGGGAGGTCTGGGGCCAACGTCCTGACTTTC

clone size: once
D gene: TRBD1
V gene: TRBV19
J gene: TRBJ1-6
CDR3 protein: CASSMTGSFPFSPLHF
CDR3 DNA: TGTGCCAGTAGTATGACAGGGAGCTTTCCCTTTTCACCCCTCCACTTT

clone size: .
D gene: .
V gene: TRBV27
J gene: TRBJ1-1
CDR3 protein: CASQAGSEAFF
CDR3 DNA: TGTGCCAGCCAGGCAGGTTCAGAAGCTTTCTTT

clone size: .
D gene: .
V gene: TRBV11-2
J gene: TRBJ2-7
CDR3 protein: CASSLVPAVTYEQYF
CDR3 DNA: TGTGCCAGCAGCTTAGTCCCGGCAGTCACCTACGAGCAGTACTTC

clone size: .
D gene: .
V gene: TRBV5-1
J gene: TRBJ2-5
CDR3 protein: CASFRAEKETQYF
CDR3 DNA: TGCGCCAGCTTTCGGGCGGAAAAAGAGACCCAGTACTTC

clone size: .
D gene: .
V gene: TRBV18
J gene: TRBJ2-7
CDR3 protein: CASSPDAGSYEQYF
CDR3 DNA: TGTGCCAGCTCACCCGACGCGGGCTCCTACGAGCAGTACTTC

clone size: once
D gene: .
V gene: TRBV6-5
J gene: TRBJ1-6
CDR3 protein: CASSSSGGGAHSPLHF
CDR3 DNA: TGTGCCAGCAGTTCCTCGGGTGGGGGGGCCCATTCACCCCTCCACTTT

clone size: .
D gene: .
V gene: TRBV3-1/TRBV3-2
J gene: TRBJ2-6
CDR3 protein: CASTRRQFSSGANVLTF
CDR3 DNA: TGTGCCAGCACCCGCAGACAGTTTAGCTCTGGGGCCAACGTCCTGACTTTC

clone size: .
D gene: TRBD1
V gene: TRBV6-5
J gene: TRBJ1-5
CDR3 protein: CASSPGGQGNQPQHF
CDR3 DNA: TGTGCCAGCTCGCCCGGGGGACAGGGGAACCAGCCCCAGCATTTT

clone size: .
D gene: .
V gene: TRBV7-3
J gene: TRBJ2-1
CDR3 protein: CASSLTSYNEQFF
CDR3 DNA: TGTGCCAGCAGCTTAACGTCCTACAATGAGCAGTTCTTC

clone size: .
D gene: .
V gene: TRBV29-1
J gene: TRBJ1-2
CDR3 protein: CSVDDGANYGYTF
CDR3 DNA: TGCAGCGTTGACGACGGAGCTAACTATGGCTACACCTTC

clone size: .
D gene: TRBD1
V gene: TRBV6-5
J gene: TRBJ2-3
CDR3 protein: CASSFYGQAGDTQYF
CDR3 DNA: TGTGCCAGCAGTTTCTACGGACAGGCGGGAGATACGCAGTATTTT

clone size: .
D gene: .
V gene: TRBV12-3/TRBV12-4
J gene: TRBJ2-7
CDR3 protein: CAKSTQAPYEQYF
CDR3 DNA: TGTGCCAAATCAACGCAGGCCCCCTACGAGCAGTACTTC

clone size: .
D gene: .
V gene: TRBV27
J gene: TRBJ2-7
CDR3 protein: CASSLQGYYEQYF
CDR3 DNA: TGTGCCAGCAGTTTGCAGGGGTACTACGAGCAGTACTTC

clone size: .
D gene: TRBD1
V gene: TRBV7-6
J gene: TRBJ1-4
CDR3 protein: CASSSGQGAGGEKLFF
CDR3 DNA: TGTGCCAGCAGCTCGGGACAGGGGGCGGGTGGTGAAAAACTGTTTTTT

clone size: .
D gene: .
V gene: TRBV15
J gene: TRBJ1-3
CDR3 protein: CATSRARDTIYF
CDR3 DNA: TGTGCCACCAGCAGAGCCCGCGACACCATATATTTT

clone size: .
D gene: TRBD2
V gene: TRBV20-1
J gene: TRBJ2-4
CDR3 protein: CSAGARLAGTDIQYF
CDR3 DNA: TGCAGTGCTGGTGCCCGACTAGCGGGGACGGACATTCAGTACTTC

clone size: .
D gene: TRBD1
V gene: TRBV5-6
J gene: TRBJ1-4
CDR3 protein: CASSLARGGTSTNEKLFF
CDR3 DNA: TGTGCCAGCAGCTTGGCCAGGGGGGGAACCTCAACTAATGAAAAACTGTTTTTT